This T cell receptor (beta chain) appears in the sequencing data of a study of T-cell memory formation after mild COVID-19. Turning to the study itself: In these data, TCR clusters were largely donor specific. General study points: The study found contracting CD4+ clones mainly in CM and EM and contracting CD8+ clones in EMRA.

Via MiXCR, TCRdb re-called the 5' RACE reads, giving one row per CDR3 protein. The data show some 320,000 distinct CDR3 sequences, around 15% seen once. This clonotype was detected only a few times. Its target is not known. The CDR3 length is 16 residues. The germline V gene encodes CDR1 MDHEN and CDR2 SYDVKM. Trimming cost V 7 bases and J 4 bases, with 22 bases left between them. This receptor was identified in a man aged 18 to 29 who had mild COVID-19 (a few samples of this study predate the infection). Cell type and time point are not known. This chain links TRBV28 with TRBJ2-5, with D perhaps being TRBD1 or TRBD2 (6 bases each). The sample comprised PBMCs or a T cell subset sorted from them (not recorded which). The CDR3 DNA reads TGTGCCAGCATGGTCGTCGAACAGGGACTCGGAGAGACCCAGTACTTC. Amino acids: CASMVVEQGLGETQYF. Looking up the rest from reference TRBV28 and TRBJ2-5 gives the full variable domain: DVKVTQSSRYLVKRTGEKVFLECVQDMDHENMFWYRQDPGLGLRLIYFSYDVKMKEKGDIPEGYSVSREKKERFSLILESASTNQTSMYLCASMVVEQGLGETQYFGPGTRLLVL.